Described below is a single TCR beta chain sequence and its context. Its antigen is undetermined. The sample belongs to a study of PD-L1 blockade in urothelial cancer. Broader study findings: Durable-benefit cases showed more tumor-associated blood clone expansion at 3 weeks.

The assay was immunoSEQ multiplex PCR, and TCRdb's table has in-frame clones only and misses some. The data show tens of thousands of clones, with 84% seen just once and 8% to 10% held by the top ten. Stated time point: pretreatment peripheral blood. The origin of this receptor is a woman in her 70s with urothelial cancer. Sequenced here: PBMCs, sampled around atezolizumab (anti-PD-L1) treatment.

The CDR3 loop reads CASSVGGSNQPQHF. As DNA, the CDR3 is TGTGCCAGCAGCGTAGGAGGAAGCAATCAGCCCCAGCATTTT. This rearrangement joins TRBV9 to TRBJ1-5; no clear D. The germline CDR1 and CDR2 sequences are SGDLS and YYNGEE. There are 14 residues in the CDR3. V shed 0 bases and J shed 1 base, with 5 bases lying between them.